The source of this T cell receptor (beta chain) is a study of blood T cell repertoires in COVID-19. Clones were sequenced by immunoSEQ multiplex PCR, and TCRdb holds only the in-frame ones, with some missing. The sample shows approximately 50,000 clones, about 70% of them seen only once. The receptor was isolated from a man aged 50-59 years with active or convalescent COVID-19. Sample: peripheral blood.

Here the CDR3 reads CASSQRGGATYNEQFF. CDR3 DNA: TGCGCCAGCAGCCAAAGAGGGGGGGCTACCTACAATGAGCAGTTCTTC. The chain links TRBV4-1 to TRBJ2-1, with D tentatively TRBD2 (7 bases). V was cut by 2 bases and J by 2 bases, with 13 bases left in between. The V gene's germline CDR1 is MGHRA and CDR2 YSYEKL. The CDR3 is 16 residues long.